This TCR beta chain was found in a study of blood T cell repertoires in COVID-19. Overall study: Collection of acute and convalescent COVID-19 samples took place in the United States, Italy and Spain.

Sequencing was performed with immunoSEQ multiplex PCR; in TCRdb, only in-frame clones are kept and a portion is missing. Of under 200,000 clones listed, approximately 85% were seen once; the top ten hold roughly 9.2%. With 5 bases clipped from V and 7 bases from J, the junction kept 8 bases outside the gene matches. This CDR3 has 15 amino acids. Germline V lookup: CDR1 SSHAT, CDR2 FNYEAQ (reference sequence). The chain links TRBV7-7 to TRBJ2-1; TRBD2 matches 10 bases. The receptor was derived from a woman aged 80 or older with acute or convalescent COVID-19. Sequenced material: peripheral blood. The CDR3 is CASSAAGGAGNEQFF. The DNA for the CDR3 is TGTGCCAGCAGCGCAGCGGGGGGGGCAGGGAATGAGCAGTTCTTC.